The sequence of this T cell receptor (beta chain) was determined in a study of blood T cell repertoires in COVID-19. About the research overall: COVID-19 samples from acute and convalescent phases originated in the United States, Italy and Spain.

Profiled with immunoSEQ multiplex PCR; TCRdb holds only in-frame clones, not every one. Of tens of thousands of clones detected, approximately 80% appear once; the ten largest clones hold about 9.9%. The sequencing sample was made of peripheral blood. This TCR was sampled from a man of 80 years or more with COVID-19, enrolled during active disease.

The CDR3 sequence is CASSQEVAARLNTGELFF. For the CDR3, the DNA is TGCGCCAGCAGCCAAGAGGTAGCGGCAAGATTGAACACCGGGGAGCTGTTTTTT. The gene calls are TRBV4-3 and TRBJ2-2, with TRBD2 as a possible D gene (6 bases). The V gene lost 0 bases and the J gene lost 1 base, with 15 bases spanning the gap. CDR3 length equals 18 residues. Looked up from germline, CDR1 is LGHNA and CDR2 is YSLEER.